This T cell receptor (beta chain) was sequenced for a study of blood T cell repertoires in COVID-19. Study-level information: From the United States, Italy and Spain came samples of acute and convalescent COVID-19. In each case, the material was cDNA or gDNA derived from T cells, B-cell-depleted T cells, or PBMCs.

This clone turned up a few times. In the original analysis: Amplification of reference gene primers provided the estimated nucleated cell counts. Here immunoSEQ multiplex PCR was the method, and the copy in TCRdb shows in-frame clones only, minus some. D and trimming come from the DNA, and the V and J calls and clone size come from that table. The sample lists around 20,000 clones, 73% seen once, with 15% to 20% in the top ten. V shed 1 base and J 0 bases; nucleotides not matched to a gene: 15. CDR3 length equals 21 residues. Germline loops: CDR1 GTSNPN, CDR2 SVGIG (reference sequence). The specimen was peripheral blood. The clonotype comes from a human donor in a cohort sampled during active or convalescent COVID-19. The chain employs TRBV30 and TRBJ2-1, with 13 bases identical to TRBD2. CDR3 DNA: TGTGCCTGGAGTGCCATCACTTGGACTAGCGGGAGATCCACCTCCTACAATGAGCAGTTCTTC. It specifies CAWSAITWTSGRSTSYNEQFF.